The 7 T cell receptor beta chains below come from one sample, sequenced in a study of spatial heterogeneity in lung cancer. Study-wide points: Counts of expanded intratumoral alpha and beta TCRs tracked tumor mutation counts.

TCRdb re-derived calls from the 5' RACE reads in MiXCR, one entry per CDR3 protein. This sample has approximately 3,600 distinct CDR3 sequences, with about 9% found just once. Specified time point: sample taken at primary tumor resection. No antigens are known for them. Sequencing was performed on lung tumor tissue, taken at surgery. Receptors were obtained from a male donor with early-stage non-small cell lung cancer.

This clonotype was observed at least ten times. This chain joins TRBV7-2 and TRBJ2-1; either TRBD1 or TRBD2 may supply D (6 bases each). The CDR3 runs 17 residues. Trimming removed 3 bases at V and 6 bases at J, with 21 bases between. Germline CDR1 and CDR2: SGHTA and FQGNSA. The CDR3 nucleotides read TGTGCCAGCAGCTTGTTCCTTGGCCCCAAGGGGGGCAATGAGCAGTTCTTC. This codes for CASSLFLGPKGGNEQFF.

This clonotype qualifies as medium-sized. The chain carries TRBV6-2 or TRBV6-3 and TRBJ2-5; D unresolved. The germline CDR1 and CDR2 sequences are MNHEY and SVGEGT. V was cut by 7 bases and J by 3 bases, with 9 bases left in between. The CDR3 has 12 amino acids. CDR3 nucleotides: TGTGCCAGCAATGGTGGTGAAGAGACCCAGTACTTC. It encodes CASNGGEETQYF.

This clonotype is judged medium-sized. The chain joins TRBV7-6 to TRBJ2-3; 11 bases line up with TRBD2. Germline V gene data show CDR1 as SGHVS and CDR2 as FNYEAQ. The CDR3 runs 18 residues. The V and J ends lost 5 bases and 7 bases, in that order; junction bases with no gene match: 17. CDR3 in amino acids: CASSLSSGLAGGGNTQYF. CDR3 DNA sequence: TGTGCCAGCAGCCTATCTTCGGGGCTAGCGGGAGGCGGCAATACGCAGTATTTT.

This chain connects TRBV19 to TRBJ1-5; D gene unclear. This CDR3 region has 14 residues. The germline V gene encodes CDR1 LNHDA and CDR2 SQIVND (reference sequence). The germline V and J ends were trimmed by 3 bases and 0 bases, with 6 bases remaining between them. The CDR3 loop is CASSILISNQPQHF. CDR3 nucleotide sequence: TGTGCCAGTAGTATTCTGATTAGCAATCAGCCCCAGCATTTT.

The rearrangement joins TRBV24-1 to TRBJ1-6; maybe TRBD1 (6 bases). With 4 bases removed from V and 7 bases from J, the gap between germline ends came to 13 bases. This CDR3 comprises 15 residues. Looked up from germline, CDR1 is KGHDR and CDR2 is SFDVKD. The CDR3 sequence is CATSDGGRGNSPLHF. CDR3 bases: TGTGCCACCAGTGACGGCGGCAGGGGAAATTCACCCCTCCACTTT.

There are many counts of this clonotype. This chain uses TRBV29-1 with TRBJ2-5, with 8 nucleotides matching TRBD1. The junction had 1 base not matched to a gene; V was cut back by 2 bases and J by 2 bases. This CDR3 comprises 13 residues. CDR1 is SQVTM and CDR2 is ANQGSEA in the germline V gene. CDR3 protein: CSVETGGQETQYF. In DNA, the CDR3 is TGCAGCGTTGAAACAGGGGGTCAAGAGACCCAGTACTTC.

By share, this clonotype counts as medium-sized. The V and J genes are TRBV29-1 and TRBJ2-5, with 9 positions matching TRBD2. Germline V CDR1 and CDR2: SQVTM, ANQGSEA. Trimming removed 3 bases from V and 4 bases from J; junction bases left unmatched: 6. The CDR3 runs 14 residues. CDR3 in DNA: TGCAGCGTTGACAGGCTAGCGGGGAGAGAGACCCAGTACTTC. This translates into CSVDRLAGRETQYF. Full variable domain (rest looked up from reference TRBV29-1 and TRBJ2-5): SAVISQKPSRDICQRGTSLTIQCQVDSQVTMMFWYRQQPGQSLTLIATANQGSEATYESGFVIDKFPISRPNLTFSTLTVSNMSPEDSSIYLCSVDRLAGRETQYFGPGTRLLVL.